Presented here are 13 T cell receptor beta chains from one specimen sequenced in a study of cytomegalovirus exposure and HLA in healthy donors. This PCR relied on a set of 60 Vbeta primers and 13 Jbeta primers. Using immunoSEQ multiplex PCR, the repertoire was profiled, and TCRdb retains in-frame clones only, with some absent. Of some 88,000 clones in the sample, approximately 71% were seen once. The specimen was PBMCs. The receptors stem from a woman between 18 and 30 years old in good health and CMV-seropositive.

V is TRBV11-2 and J is TRBJ2-7; D remains unclear. This CDR3 comprises 14 residues. Trimming cost V 5 bases and J 0 bases, with 11 bases left between them. Germline V lookup: CDR1 SGHAT, CDR2 FQNNGV. The chain's CDR3 is CASSPNSGSYEQYF. The DNA for the CDR3 is TGTGCCAGCAGCCCGAACTCGGGCTCCTACGAGCAGTACTTC.

The chain is built from TRBV14 and TRBJ1-4; D unresolved. The germline gives CDR1 SGHDN, CDR2 FVKESK. With 2 bases removed from V and 0 bases from J, the gap between germline ends came to 4 bases. This CDR3 is 14 amino acids long. CDR3: CASSQPSTNEKLFF. CDR3 coding DNA: TGTGCCAGCAGCCAACCGTCAACTAATGAAAAACTGTTTTTT. The full variable domain, in which reference TRBV14 and TRBJ1-4 provide the parts outside the CDR3, is EAGVTQFPSHSVIEKGQTVTLRCDPISGHDNLYWYRRVMGKEIKFLLHFVKESKQDESGMPNNRFLAERTGGTYSTLKVQPAELEDSGVYFCASSQPSTNEKLFFGSGTQLSVL.

In this sample, this clone turned up a few times. The chain links TRBV7-2 to TRBJ2-7, with 9 bases aligning to TRBD1. The CDR3 loop spans 14 amino acids. The germline V gene encodes CDR1 SGHTA and CDR2 FQGNSA. V lost 5 bases, J lost 4 bases, and 6 bases stayed unmatched. The CDR3 nucleotides are TGTGCCAGCAGCACAACAGGGGGCGGTTACGAGCAGTACTTC. Translating gives CASSTTGGGYEQYF.

This clone was observed a handful of times. The chain recombines TRBV15 with TRBJ2-3; the D is unclear. There are 17 residues in the CDR3. V lost 0 bases to trimming and J lost 2 bases, with 15 bases between them. Germline CDR1 reads LNHNV; CDR2 reads YYDKDF (reference sequence). CDR3 protein: CATSRDFGTAYTDTQYF. The DNA for the CDR3 is TGTGCCACCAGCAGAGACTTCGGAACAGCCTACACAGATACGCAGTATTTT.

This clone was seen only a few times. The gene calls are TRBV9 and TRBJ2-3; 10 bases map to TRBD1. Germline V lookup: CDR1 SGDLS, CDR2 YYNGEE. V gave up 4 bases and J gave up 8 bases; unmatched junction bases: 10. The CDR3 is 15 amino acids. CDR3 nucleotide sequence: TGTGCCAGCAGCCCCCGACAGGGGGCTGGGTTTACGCAGTATTTT. As protein: CASSPRQGAGFTQYF.

This sequence joins TRBV27 and TRBJ2-2, with D uncertain. The CDR3 contains 14 residues. The germline V gene has CDR1 MNHEY and CDR2 SMNVEV (reference sequence). Trimming took off 2 bases at V and 1 base at J, with 5 bases between the two ends. CDR3 DNA sequence: TGTGCCAGCAGTTTAACGAGGAACACCGGGGAGCTGTTTTTT. Its translation is CASSLTRNTGELFF.

This chain joins TRBV4-3 and TRBJ2-7; 8 bases map to TRBD1. CDR1 LGHNA and CDR2 YSLEER come from the germline V gene. J gave up 1 base and V 2 bases, and 13 bases lay outside the gene matches. The CDR3 length is 18 residues. The CDR3 loop is CASSQLGTGLTPSYEQYF. CDR3 nucleotides: TGCGCCAGCAGCCAACTGGGGACAGGCCTAACTCCGTCCTACGAGCAGTACTTC.

The rearrangement joins TRBV7-2 to TRBJ2-7; TRBD2 matches 11 bases. V shed 5 bases, J shed 2 bases, and the junction held 2 bases outside the gene matches. This CDR3 is built from 14 residues. Germline values: CDR1 SGHTA, CDR2 FQGNSA. CDR3 residues: CASSNSGRAYEQYF. The CDR3 nucleotides are TGTGCCAGCAGCAATAGCGGGAGGGCCTACGAGCAGTACTTC.

This chain uses TRBV7-3 with TRBJ2-3; 9 nucleotides line up with TRBD2. V shed 5 bases, J shed 14 bases, and the junction held 11 bases outside the gene matches. The germline V gene encodes CDR1 SGHTA and CDR2 FQGTGA. This CDR3 comprises 13 residues. The CDR3, as DNA: TGTGCCAGCAGCACCCAGAGCGGGGGGAGGCCGTATTTT. Translating gives CASSTQSGGRPYF.

The chain links TRBV25-1 to TRBJ2-5, with D perhaps TRBD1 (7 bases). With 1 base removed from V and 5 bases from J, the gap between germline ends came to 17 bases. The CDR3 totals 16 residues. From germline, CDR1 is MGHDK and CDR2 SYGVNS. This CDR3 is CASSELLGAGGETQYF. The CDR3 DNA is TGTGCCAGCAGTGAATTACTAGGGGCAGGGGGGGAGACCCAGTACTTC.

The gene calls are TRBV19 and TRBJ1-1; TRBD1 might be the D (5 bases). CDR1 and CDR2 from the germline V gene are LNHDA and SQIVND (reference sequence). The V and J ends lost 0 bases and 1 base respectively, with 9 bases between them. The CDR3 contains 15 residues. CDR3 in DNA: TGTGCCAGTAGTATAGAGGGGCAGACGAACACTGAAGCTTTCTTT. This gives the protein CASSIEGQTNTEAFF.

The genes are TRBV11-2 and TRBJ2-3; possibly TRBD1 for D (5 bases). The CDR3 runs to 18 residues. V lost 2 bases to trimming and J lost 0 bases, with 18 bases between them. Germline CDR1 SGHAT, CDR2 FQNNGV. The CDR3 DNA reads as TGTGCCAGCAGCTTATTCCCCCAAAGACAGCCAAGCACAGATACGCAGTATTTT. It codes for CASSLFPQRQPSTDTQYF.

CDR3 region: CASSLTHSNQPQHF. In nucleotides, the CDR3 is TGTGCCAGCAGCTTGACTCATAGCAATCAGCCCCAGCATTTT. The V gene is TRBV5-6, the J gene TRBJ1-5; D not resolved. V was clipped by 1 base and J by 0 bases, with 5 bases between them. Germline V CDR1 and CDR2: SGHDT, YYEEEE. The CDR3 runs 14 residues.